A selection of T cell receptor beta chains follows, all from one sample in a study of T cell responses to AZD1222 COVID-19 vaccine. Measured with immunoSEQ multiplex PCR; TCRdb has only the in-frame clones, and not every one. The sample comprises roughly 150,000 clones, approximately 90% of which are singletons, and more than 0.9% rests with the top ten. Sequenced here: peripheral blood, sampled 28 days after the second AZD1222 dose. The receptors were gathered from an adult who received the AZD1222 COVID-19 vaccine. Both conserved end residues are part of each CDR3. The D gene is left open where the match is weak. Not every row has a clone size; where given, it reads once, few, many or a size class.

V gene: TRBV9; J gene: TRBJ2-2; D gene: -; CDR3 length: 14; clone size: -; CDR3 DNA: TGTGCCAGCAGCGTAGCCGAATTTGCCGGGGAGCTGTTTTTT; CDR3 protein: CASSVAEFAGELFF
V gene: TRBV2; J gene: TRBJ1-5; D gene: -; CDR3 length: 12; clone size: -; CDR3 DNA: TGTGCCAGCAGTGATGGCTTCGGGCCCCAGCATTTT; CDR3 protein: CASSDGFGPQHF
V gene: TRBV19; J gene: TRBJ2-1; D gene: -; CDR3 length: 15; clone size: -; CDR3 DNA: TGTGCCAGTAGTATTCTGCCTAGCGAGTTCAATGAGCAGTTCTTC; CDR3 protein: CASSILPSEFNEQFF
V gene: TRBV21-1; J gene: TRBJ1-5; D gene: -; CDR3 length: 18; clone size: -; CDR3 DNA: TGTGCCAGCAGCAAAACTGGGGGCGGGCCTCGGGGCAATCAGCCCCAGCATTTT; CDR3 protein: CASSKTGGGPRGNQPQHF
V gene: TRBV9; J gene: TRBJ1-5; D gene: -; CDR3 length: 15; clone size: -; CDR3 DNA: TGTGCCAGCAGCGTAGGAGACCAGGCGGGTGGGCCCCAGCATTTT; CDR3 protein: CASSVGDQAGGPQHF
V gene: TRBV2; J gene: TRBJ1-1; D gene: -; CDR3 length: 14; clone size: -; CDR3 DNA: TGTGCCAGCACCCCCGGGAAAGCGAACACTGAAGCTTTCTTT; CDR3 protein: CASTPGKANTEAFF
V gene: TRBV6-5; J gene: TRBJ1-1; D gene: -; CDR3 length: 14; clone size: -; CDR3 DNA: TGTGCCAGCAGTTACTCGATAGGGGCCCCAAAAGCTTTCTTT; CDR3 protein: CASSYSIGAPKAFF
V gene: TRBV4-3; J gene: TRBJ2-5; D gene: TRBD1; CDR3 length: 15; clone size: -; CDR3 DNA: TGCGCCAGCAGTGGGACAGGGGGCCCCCAAGAGACCCAGTACTTC; CDR3 protein: CASSGTGGPQETQYF
V gene: TRBV27; J gene: TRBJ1-6; D gene: -; CDR3 length: 17; clone size: -; CDR3 DNA: TGTGCCAGCAGTTTCGATACCGGGGCTGCCTATAATTCACCCCTCCACTTT; CDR3 protein: CASSFDTGAAYNSPLHF
V gene: TRBV3-1/TRBV3-2; J gene: TRBJ1-6; D gene: -; CDR3 length: 14; clone size: -; CDR3 DNA: TGTGCCAGCAGCCAATCGGACAAGGGCCTACCCCTCCACTTT; CDR3 protein: CASSQSDKGLPLHF
V gene: TRBV7-2; J gene: TRBJ2-5; D gene: TRBD2; CDR3 length: 19; clone size: -; CDR3 DNA: TGTGCCAGCAGCTTAGCTCCACCAGGCGGGCCGGGAGGGCAAGAGACCCAGTACTTC; CDR3 protein: CASSLAPPGGPGGQETQYF
V gene: TRBV28; J gene: TRBJ1-1; D gene: -; CDR3 length: 15; clone size: -; CDR3 DNA: TGTGCCAGCAGCAGAGCGGGGGTTAAGAACACTGAAGCTTTCTTT; CDR3 protein: CASSRAGVKNTEAFF
V gene: TRBV7-9; J gene: TRBJ2-7; D gene: TRBD2; CDR3 length: 14; clone size: -; CDR3 DNA: TGTGCCAGCAGCCGTAAGCGGGAGTACCACGAGCAGTACTTC; CDR3 protein: CASSRKREYHEQYF
V gene: TRBV7-4; J gene: TRBJ1-1; D gene: -; CDR3 length: 17; clone size: -; CDR3 DNA: TGTGCCAGCTCCATATTAGGAGACGGGGCCCCGAACACTGAAGCTTTCTTT; CDR3 protein: CASSILGDGAPNTEAFF
V gene: TRBV11-2; J gene: TRBJ2-5; D gene: -; CDR3 length: 15; clone size: once; CDR3 DNA: TGTGCCAGCAGCTTAGTAGCCGGGGACCAAGACCCCCAGTACTTC; CDR3 protein: CASSLVAGDQDPQYF
V gene: TRBV15; J gene: TRBJ1-1; D gene: TRBD1; CDR3 length: 15; clone size: -; CDR3 DNA: TGTGCCACCAGCAGAGGACAGGGGGCTGGCACTGAAGCTTTCTTT; CDR3 protein: CATSRGQGAGTEAFF
V gene: TRBV9; J gene: TRBJ1-4; D gene: -; CDR3 length: 15; clone size: -; CDR3 DNA: TGTGCCAGCAGCGTAGGGAGCCGGGACACGGAAAAACTGTTTTTT; CDR3 protein: CASSVGSRDTEKLFF
V gene: TRBV18; J gene: TRBJ2-5; D gene: -; CDR3 length: 12; clone size: -; CDR3 DNA: TGTGCCAGCTCACCACGACAAGAGACCCAGTACTTC; CDR3 protein: CASSPRQETQYF
V gene: TRBV9; J gene: TRBJ1-3; D gene: -; CDR3 length: 14; clone size: -; CDR3 DNA: TGTGCCAGCAGCGTTTTGGGGGACGGAAACACCATATATTTT; CDR3 protein: CASSVLGDGNTIYF
V gene: TRBV6-2/TRBV6-3; J gene: TRBJ2-7; D gene: TRBD1; CDR3 length: 15; clone size: -; CDR3 DNA: TGTGCCAGCAGTTACCCCGACAGGGGAGGACACGAGCAGTACTTC; CDR3 protein: CASSYPDRGGHEQYF
V gene: TRBV7-8; J gene: TRBJ2-7; D gene: -; CDR3 length: 17; clone size: -; CDR3 DNA: TGTGCCAGCAGCTTAGGGGGGGGCGGGACCGCTTGGTACGAGCAGTACTTC; CDR3 protein: CASSLGGGGTAWYEQYF
V gene: TRBV3-1/TRBV3-2; J gene: TRBJ2-7; D gene: TRBD2; CDR3 length: 17; clone size: -; CDR3 DNA: TGTGCCAGCAGCCAAGCCCGACGCGGGGGAAGCTCCTACGAGCAGTACTTC; CDR3 protein: CASSQARRGGSSYEQYF
V gene: TRBV4-2; J gene: TRBJ1-6; D gene: -; CDR3 length: 15; clone size: -; CDR3 DNA: TGTGCCAGCAGCCAAGATTGGTCCACCCCCGGGTCCCTCCACTTT; CDR3 protein: CASSQDWSTPGSLHF
V gene: TRBV7-9; J gene: TRBJ2-7; D gene: -; CDR3 length: 12; clone size: -; CDR3 DNA: TGTGCCAGCAGCCCAATGGGCGGCGAGCAGTACTTC; CDR3 protein: CASSPMGGEQYF
V gene: TRBV5-8; J gene: TRBJ2-2; D gene: -; CDR3 length: 16; clone size: -; CDR3 DNA: TGTGCCAGCAGCTTGGCCGTGATCGCGAACACCGGGGAGCTGTTTTTT; CDR3 protein: CASSLAVIANTGELFF
V gene: TRBV3-1/TRBV3-2; J gene: TRBJ2-7; D gene: TRBD1; CDR3 length: 18; clone size: -; CDR3 DNA: TGTGCCAGCAGCCAAAGCTCCGGGACAGGGACCTTCTCCTACGAGCAGTACTTC; CDR3 protein: CASSQSSGTGTFSYEQYF
V gene: TRBV18; J gene: TRBJ1-5; D gene: -; CDR3 length: 14; clone size: -; CDR3 DNA: TGTGCCAGCTCACCGACAGGTTATTATCAGCCCCAGCATTTT; CDR3 protein: CASSPTGYYQPQHF
V gene: TRBV7-9; J gene: TRBJ2-7; D gene: -; CDR3 length: 13; clone size: -; CDR3 DNA: TGTGCCAGCAGCTCCTCAGTTTACTACGAGCAGTACTTC; CDR3 protein: CASSSSVYYEQYF
V gene: TRBV24-1; J gene: TRBJ2-1; D gene: -; CDR3 length: 15; clone size: -; CDR3 DNA: TGTGCCACCAGTCCACACTCGGGCGGGTACAATGAGCAGTTCTTC; CDR3 protein: CATSPHSGGYNEQFF
V gene: TRBV28; J gene: TRBJ1-5; D gene: -; CDR3 length: 18; clone size: -; CDR3 DNA: TGTGCTACCAAAACAGGGCTGGCGGGTGGCGGTAGCAATCAGCCCCAGCATTTT; CDR3 protein: CATKTGLAGGGSNQPQHF
V gene: TRBV11-2; J gene: TRBJ2-5; D gene: TRBD1; CDR3 length: 14; clone size: -; CDR3 DNA: TGTGCCAGCAGCTTAGACAGGGGGCGGGGGACCCAGTACTTC; CDR3 protein: CASSLDRGRGTQYF
V gene: TRBV9; J gene: TRBJ2-3; D gene: TRBD2; CDR3 length: 16; clone size: -; CDR3 DNA: TGTGCCAGCAGCGGACCGACTAGCGGGGGGACAGATACGCAGTATTTT; CDR3 protein: CASSGPTSGGTDTQYF
V gene: TRBV5-1; J gene: TRBJ2-3; D gene: -; CDR3 length: 13; clone size: once; CDR3 DNA: TGCGCCAGCAGAGAGGTGGGGGCAGATACGCAGTATTTT; CDR3 protein: CASREVGADTQYF
V gene: TRBV7-3; J gene: TRBJ2-2; D gene: -; CDR3 length: 15; clone size: -; CDR3 DNA: TGTGCCAGCAATATGGGTCGGGGTGGATCCGGGGAGCTGTTTTTT; CDR3 protein: CASNMGRGGSGELFF
V gene: TRBV4-2; J gene: TRBJ2-3; D gene: -; CDR3 length: 15; clone size: -; CDR3 DNA: TGTGCCAGCAGCCTGGAGGGGCGTATTTTAGATACGCAGTATTTT; CDR3 protein: CASSLEGRILDTQYF
V gene: TRBV28; J gene: TRBJ2-1; D gene: -; CDR3 length: 13; clone size: -; CDR3 DNA: TGTGCCAGCAGTTCGGGACTCCTAAATGAGCAGTTCTTC; CDR3 protein: CASSSGLLNEQFF
V gene: TRBV5-1; J gene: TRBJ2-7; D gene: TRBD1; CDR3 length: 16; clone size: -; CDR3 DNA: TGCGCCAGCAGCTTGGCGCCGGACAGGACATTCTACGAGCAGTACTTC; CDR3 protein: CASSLAPDRTFYEQYF
V gene: TRBV7-9; J gene: TRBJ1-2; D gene: TRBD1; CDR3 length: 15; clone size: -; CDR3 DNA: TGTGCCAGCAGCTTAGGACCACAGGGGAACTATGGCTACACCTTC; CDR3 protein: CASSLGPQGNYGYTF
V gene: TRBV4-3; J gene: TRBJ1-4; D gene: -; CDR3 length: 17; clone size: once; CDR3 DNA: TGCGCCAGCAGCCAGTCAGGTCCCGGGACACAAAATGAAAAACTGTTTTTT; CDR3 protein: CASSQSGPGTQNEKLFF
V gene: TRBV5-1; J gene: TRBJ2-5; D gene: -; CDR3 length: 16; clone size: -; CDR3 DNA: TGCGCCAGCAGCTTGGTTCCGGCGGGAAGGGGAGAGACCCAGTACTTC; CDR3 protein: CASSLVPAGRGETQYF